This TCR beta chain stems from a study of T cells in Graves' hyperthyroidism and ophthalmopathy. The study's findings and limits: Most clonotypes that expanded in the thyroid above 0.001 also showed up in blood.

RNA transcripts provided the source from which TCR beta CDR3 regions were amplified. The TCR CDR3 was amplified in a first-round RT-PCR using the HTBI primer set. TCRdb passed the multiplex PCR reads through MiXCR, listing each CDR3 protein once. The top ten hold around 50% of the sample, which has 300,000 or so distinct CDR3 sequences, over 20% seen once. This clonotype was counted many times. Its specificity is not known. Sequencing input: blood. This receptor was obtained from a woman aged 45-65 years with Graves' hyperthyroidism.

The DNA of the CDR3 is TGTGCCTGGAGTGTAACGGAGACTAATGAAAAACTGTTTTTT. Protein product: CAWSVTETNEKLFF. This chain links TRBV30 with TRBJ1-4, with unresolved D. V was shortened by 0 bases and J by 2 bases, with 7 bases between the two germline ends. The CDR3 contains 14 residues. In germline, CDR1 is GTSNPN, CDR2 SVGIG (reference sequence).